This TCR beta chain came from a study of tumor-infiltrating lymphocytes in glioblastoma multiforme. Study-wide points: Only one glioblastoma patient had TCR and mutation analysis.

Within the sample, this clonotype is large. What it recognizes is unknown. Three nested ARM-PCR rounds with V-beta and C-beta primers built TCRB libraries. Input was approximately 0.5 ug total RNA, reverse-transcribed with a C-beta primer. MiXCR, run by TCRdb on the multiplex PCR reads, gives a single entry per CDR3 protein. The repertoire holds roughly 10,000 distinct CDR3 sequences, 66% seen once, with about 28% in the top ten. Sequencing input: brain tumor tissue. This sequence originates from a male donor with glioblastoma.

The CDR3 loop is CASSLEEWDSEAFF. The CDR3 nucleotides read TGTGCCAGCAGCTTAGAGGAGTGGGACAGCGAGGCTTTCTTT. V and J are TRBV11-1 and TRBJ1-1; 7 nucleotides line up with TRBD1. Germline trimming cut 1 base from V and 11 bases from J; bases unmatched to any gene: 10. The CDR3 covers 14 residues. Germline CDR1 SGHAT, CDR2 FQDESV (reference sequence).